The sequence of this T cell receptor (beta chain) was determined in a study of metastatic and nonmetastatic thyroid tumors. Study-wide background: Repertoire comparison spanned blood and tumor or nodule tissue of malignant and benign thyroid patients. Whole-study findings and limits: When malignant thyroid tumors were compared with benign nodules, TCR beta diversity was reportedly significantly higher in the malignant tumors. This held in both blood and tumor samples.

No patient had received any treatment before thyroid surgery. This clone was found a few times. What it binds is not known. Authors' methods: Using the CDR3 differences seen across clinicopathological groups, the authors built a distant-metastasis classifier for papillary thyroid cancer, which was meant to discriminate distant-metastatic patients. TCRdb re-called clones via MiXCR from the PCR reads. These V and J calls derive from TCRdb rather than the authors' analysis. The sample carries 30,000 to 40,000 clones, under 40% recorded once. Germline V gene sequence: CDR1 MNHNS, CDR2 SASEGT. This CDR3 has 14 residues. The V segment lost 8 bases and the J segment 5 bases; nucleotides outside the gene matches: 8.

This chain links TRBV6-1 with TRBJ2-2; 7 nucleotides agree with TRBD1. The sequencing input was tumor tissue. The sequence derives from a female donor with papillary thyroid cancer or a benign thyroid nodule (not recorded which). Some clones in this sample may be carry-over from other donors' samples. This CDR3 reads CASLPGTETGELFF. In DNA, the CDR3 is TGTGCCAGCCTCCCCGGGACAGAAACCGGGGAGCTGTTTTTT.